Listed below are T cell receptor beta chains from one sample, sequenced in a study of blood T cell repertoires in COVID-19. The data were produced by immunoSEQ multiplex PCR, yet TCRdb's version contains in-frame clones alone and is incomplete. The table shows 200,000 to 250,000 clones, with about 79% occurring only once. The material sequenced was peripheral blood. These receptors all stem from a man aged 50 to 59 with active or convalescent COVID-19. CDR3s include the opening cysteine and the closing phenylalanine or tryptophan. Fields, in order: J gene, V gene, CDR3 protein.

>TRBJ1-5|TRBV28
CASSWRDRGLWEPQHF
>TRBJ1-2|TRBV9
CASSAGQGGYGYTF
>TRBJ1-2|TRBV6-5
CASRETGTALYGYTF
>TRBJ2-5|TRBV29-1
CSVERGGETQYF
>TRBJ1-1|TRBV7-2
CASSLEATGPEAFF
>TRBJ2-5|TRBV28
CASRGTDQETQYF
>TRBJ1-5|TRBV10-3
CAISDGVLAPQHF
>TRBJ1-2|TRBV6-6
CASSHTGTANYGYTF
>TRBJ1-4|TRBV19
CASSINRGRNEKLFF
>TRBJ2-1|TRBV24-1
CATSDDSYNEQFF
>TRBJ1-6|TRBV11-2
CASSLGLDSYNSPLHF
>TRBJ2-1|TRBV2
CASLGGERWNEQFF
>TRBJ2-3|TRBV9
CASSIGTLRDTQYF
>TRBJ1-2|TRBV18
CASSPYSTGKYTF
>TRBJ1-3|TRBV4-3
CASSPLGQGSAGNTIYF
>TRBJ2-4|TRBV28
CASSFQKNIQYF
>TRBJ1-6|TRBV5-1
CASSLGDSDNSPLHF
>TRBJ1-1|TRBV11-3
CASSLAGANTEAFF
>TRBJ2-7|TRBV27
CASSFLPVGGNTVEQYF
>TRBJ1-6|TRBV6-1
CASSAPFWTSPRVNSPLHF
>TRBJ2-7|TRBV13
CASSLGTGKGQYF
>TRBJ2-7|TRBV28
CASRTTPGLAGYEQYF
>TRBJ1-2|TRBV13
CASSLGDREDGYTF
>TRBJ1-2|TRBV5-1
CASSGGAGGYTF
>TRBJ1-4|TRBV25-1
CASSVQGTGEKLFF
>TRBJ2-3|TRBV29-1
CSVVWGRLGTDTQYF
>TRBJ1-2|TRBV29-1
CSAGQGQNYGYTF
>TRBJ1-5|TRBV19
CASSTRRTGSNQPQHF
>TRBJ1-2|TRBV5-4
CASSLATSNYGYTF
>TRBJ2-5|TRBV5-1
CASSLRQGASETQYF
>TRBJ2-1|TRBV11-2
CASNPGQGSYNEQFF
>TRBJ1-1|TRBV2
CASDWNTEAFF
>TRBJ1-2|TRBV21-1
CASTPGDSVERYGYTF
>TRBJ1-2|TRBV27
CAFEGGGRAPEGYTF
>TRBJ1-4|TRBV14
CASSPRQGKNEKLFF
>TRBJ1-3|TRBV2
CASRSLRDSGNTIYF
>TRBJ2-3|TRBV9
CASSPTRTSTDTQYF
>TRBJ1-1|TRBV27
CASSVSGQGNTEAFF
>TRBJ1-1|TRBV27
CATVSFGNTEAFF
>TRBJ1-1|TRBV4-3
CASSQAGGRVEAFF
>TRBJ2-5|TRBV5-1
CASSETSGGETQYF
>TRBJ1-5|TRBV7-2
CASSQGWGGQPQHF
>TRBJ1-6|TRBV19
CASGGQGSPLHF
>TRBJ2-7|TRBV7-9
CASSLPGLGRYEQYF
>TRBJ2-1|TRBV6-5
CASSSPGLTGDAEQFF
>TRBJ1-2|TRBV25-1
CASSESGRNYGYTF
>TRBJ1-2|TRBV12-3/TRBV12-4
CASRLQGSGYTF
>TRBJ2-1|TRBV5-4
CASSGSGSGLEQFF
>TRBJ1-2|TRBV15
CATSRDFQYGYTF
>TRBJ2-1|TRBV18
CASSRTGPNEQFF
>TRBJ2-7|TRBV4-1
CASSQGETFYEQYF
>TRBJ2-3|TRBV6-5
CASSYMFTSTDTQYF
>TRBJ1-1|TRBV6-2/TRBV6-3
CASSEQGWGTEAFF
>TRBJ2-2|TRBV6-1
CASSDPTTNTGELFF
>TRBJ2-3|TRBV4-2
CASSQRAGGPDTQYF
>TRBJ1-2|TRBV6-5
CASSTRGAGYTF
>TRBJ1-4|TRBV30
CAWSQRGGPNEKLFF